The 10 T cell receptor beta chains below were found in one sample sequenced in a study of TIL therapy for anti-PD-1-resistant metastatic lung cancer. The immunoSEQ assay was v3. The repertoire was sequenced with immunoSEQ multiplex PCR; TCRdb's copy has only in-frame clones and lacks some. Seen here are about 26,000 clones, under 80% observed once, and the top ten hold roughly 15%. Described time point: pre-treatment sample, taken before nivolumab and TIL therapy. Most excised metastases sampled were pleural nodules or supraclavicular lymph nodes. Specimen: tumor tissue, collected at baseline. Receptor source: a woman between 30 and 80 years old with non-small cell lung cancer.

The chain employs TRBV10-3 and TRBJ2-2; the match to TRBD1 covers 9 bases. This CDR3 spans 20 amino acids. V lost 8 bases, J lost 2 bases, and 21 bases stayed unmatched. Germline values: CDR1 ENHRY, CDR2 SYGVKD. The DNA of the CDR3 is TGTGCCATCGTTGCGATGGAGGGACAGGGACTTCGTAGAAACACCGGGGAGCTGTTTTTT. It specifies CAIVAMEGQGLRRNTGELFF.

The gene calls are TRBV10-2 and TRBJ2-2, with D possibly TRBD2 on 6 matching bases. Between the trimmed V and J ends, which lost 1 base and 4 bases, there was a span of 16 bases. The CDR3 spans 17 residues. The germline V gene has CDR1 WSHSY and CDR2 SAAADI. CDR3 sequence: CASSEFFTGVSTGELFF. CDR3 in DNA: TGCGCCAGCAGTGAGTTTTTTACGGGAGTGAGCACCGGGGAGCTGTTTTTT.

This chain links TRBV5-4 with TRBJ2-7; 15 bases align to TRBD2. Germline-derived CDR1 and CDR2 are SGHNT and YYREEE (reference sequence). The length of the CDR3 is 16 residues. V lost 4 bases to trimming and J lost 4 bases; unmatched junction nucleotides: 6. The CDR3, as DNA: TGTGCCAGCAGCACAAGGACTAGCGGGAGGGCGTACGAGCAGTACTTC. Encoded protein: CASSTRTSGRAYEQYF.

The rearrangement links TRBV30 to TRBJ1-6, with TRBD1 matching over 8 bases. Germline CDR1 reads GTSNPN; CDR2 reads SVGIG (reference sequence). CDR3 size: 13 residues. Losses at the gene ends were 7 bases for V and 7 bases for J; bases not matched to a gene: 6. The CDR3 is CALHRDRNSPLHF. Here the CDR3 DNA reads TGTGCCTTGCACCGGGACAGGAATTCACCCCTCCACTTT.

The rearrangement joins TRBV29-1 to TRBJ1-1; D remains unclear. Trimming stripped 8 bases from V and 2 bases from J, with 6 bases between. Germline V CDR1 and CDR2: SQVTM, ANQGSEA. CDR3 size: 10 residues. CDR3 residues: CSIKNTEAFF. CDR3 bases: TGCAGCATAAAAAACACTGAAGCTTTCTTT.

The genes are TRBV5-4 and TRBJ2-7, with 8 bases lining up with TRBD1. The V gene end was trimmed by 5 bases and the J gene end by 2 bases; junction bases not matched to a gene: 9. The CDR3 has 15 amino acids. The germline V gene encodes CDR1 SGHNT and CDR2 YYREEE (reference sequence). CDR3 sequence reads: CASSFRTGTPYEQYF. For the CDR3, the DNA is TGTGCCAGCAGTTTTCGGACAGGGACTCCCTACGAGCAGTACTTC.

This chain uses TRBV5-1 with TRBJ1-5, with D perhaps TRBD1 (6 bases). Germline CDR1 SGHRS, CDR2 YFSETQ. CDR3 length: 15 amino acids. Trimming shortened V by 5 bases and J by 0 bases, and 12 bases separated the two germline ends. CDR3 loop: CASRRDTNSNQPQHF. The CDR3 bases are TGCGCCAGCAGAAGGGACACCAATAGCAATCAGCCCCAGCATTTT.

The rearrangement joins TRBV7-9 to TRBJ2-7; no clear D gene. Germline CDR1 SEHNR, CDR2 FQNEAQ (reference sequence). CDR3 length: 12 amino acids. The germline V and J ends were trimmed by 1 base and 4 bases, with 5 bases remaining between them. CDR3 sequence reads: CASSLGVYEQYF. The CDR3 DNA reads as TGTGCCAGCAGCTTAGGGGTTTACGAGCAGTACTTC.

This clone was recorded a few times. The V gene is TRBV2, the J gene TRBJ2-2, with D uncertain. The V and J ends lost 8 bases and 0 bases respectively, with 7 bases between them. Looked up from germline, CDR1 is SNHLY and CDR2 is FYNNEI. The CDR3 has 13 residues. Written as DNA, the CDR3 is TGTGCCAGCCGGACGGCGAACACCGGGGAGCTGTTTTTT. Protein sequence: CASRTANTGELFF.

The rearrangement uses TRBV27 and TRBJ2-1; perhaps TRBD2 as D (5 bases). This CDR3 contains 14 residues. V lost 2 bases and J lost 8, with 13 bases in between. The germline V gene has CDR1 MNHEY and CDR2 SMNVEV (reference sequence). The DNA for the CDR3 is TGTGCCAGCAGTTTAGCTCCTAGCATCTATGAGCAGTTCTTC. As protein: CASSLAPSIYEQFF.